The 31 T cell receptor beta chains in this list originate from one sample, sequenced in a study of blood T cell repertoires in COVID-19. The table came from immunoSEQ multiplex PCR; TCRdb's copy has only in-frame clones and leaves some out. The repertoire consists of approximately 500,000 clones, with roughly 88% occurring once and the leading ten covering 1.5% to 2%. The material sequenced was PBMCs or T cells enriched from blood (not recorded which). Receptors were obtained from a middle-aged woman who had recovered from COVID-19.

V is TRBV6-2 or TRBV6-3 and J is TRBJ1-6, with a weak D call TRBD1 (5 bases). The CDR3 is 16 amino acids. The V gene's germline CDR1 is MNHEY and CDR2 SVGEGT. Trimming took off 2 bases at V and 7 bases at J, with 15 bases between the two ends. The CDR3 coding sequence is TGTGCCAGCAGTTACCAACCAACAGGTCTGAATTCACCCCTCCACTTT. As protein: CASSYQPTGLNSPLHF.

The rearrangement joins TRBV9 to TRBJ2-3; 13 bases map to TRBD2. This CDR3 has 18 amino acids. J gave up 3 bases and V 3 bases, and 10 bases lay outside the gene matches. Germline loops: CDR1 SGDLS, CDR2 YYNGEE. The CDR3, as DNA: TGTGCCAGCAGCGCCCACTCCGGACTAGCGGGAGTAACAGATACGCAGTATTTT. Amino acid sequence: CASSAHSGLAGVTDTQYF.

Comment on this clone: Other DNA sequences within the sample encode an identical CDR3. This chain links TRBV10-3 with TRBJ1-5; D may be TRBD1 (5 bases). V lost 0 bases and J 0 bases, leaving 9 bases between the germline ends. Germline CDR1 is ENHRY and CDR2 is SYGVKD. The CDR3 is 16 amino acids. CDR3 sequence (DNA): TGTGCCATCAGTGAGTCGGGGCAGGGTAGCAATCAGCCCCAGCATTTT. Amino acids: CAISESGQGSNQPQHF.

This clone appeared once. The same CDR3 can be traced to other DNA sequences in this sample. The rearrangement uses TRBV5-1 and TRBJ1-1; no clear D gene. V shed 4 bases and J shed 1 base, with 2 bases lying between them. Germline V gene sequence: CDR1 SGHRS, CDR2 YFSETQ. The CDR3 covers 11 residues. DNA for the CDR3: TGCGCCAGCAGCCAGAACACTGAAGCTTTCTTT. Its translation is CASSQNTEAFF.

V usage is TRBV9 and J usage is TRBJ2-5; possible D gene TRBD2, 7 bases. This CDR3 spans 16 amino acids. Looked up from germline, CDR1 is SGDLS and CDR2 is YYNGEE. The V end was cut by 0 bases, the J end by 2 bases, with 14 bases between. The DNA for the CDR3 is TGTGCCAGCAGCGTAGCTACCGGGGGGACACAAGAGACCCAGTACTTC. It specifies CASSVATGGTQETQYF.

The chain recombines TRBV13 with TRBJ1-1; possibly TRBD1 for D (5 bases). The CDR3 totals 17 residues. Trimming left V 0 bases short and J 1 base short, with 15 bases between. Germline lookup yields CDR1 PRHDT and CDR2 FYEKMQ (reference sequence). As DNA, the CDR3 is TGTGCCAGCAGCTTAGGAGCGTGGGGGGGGAGGAACACTGAAGCTTTCTTT. It translates to CASSLGAWGGRNTEAFF. Variable domain in full (rest from reference TRBV13 and TRBJ1-1): AAGVIQSPRHLIKEKRETATLKCYPIPRHDTVYWYQQGPGQDPQFLISFYEKMQSDKGSIPDRFSAQQFSDYHSELNMSSLELGDSALYFCASSLGAWGGRNTEAFFGQGTRLTVV.

The genes are TRBV4-3 and TRBJ1-1; TRBD1 agrees at 9 bases. The CDR3 sequence is 17 residues long. Germline V gene data show CDR1 as LGHNA and CDR2 as YSLEER. V lost 1 base and J lost 5; bases outside the gene matches: 11. CDR3 protein: CASSQALGQGRGTEAFF. CDR3 DNA: TGCGCCAGCAGCCAAGCCCTGGGACAGGGACGAGGGACTGAAGCTTTCTTT.

The chain links TRBV12-3 or TRBV12-4 to TRBJ2-2; D unresolved. V was clipped by 3 bases and J by 6 bases, with 8 bases between them. This CDR3 has 13 residues. The DNA for the CDR3 is TGTGCCAGCAGTTTTTTCACTGCCGGGGAGCTGTTTTTT. Translated, it gives CASSFFTAGELFF.

The chain couples TRBV16 to TRBJ1-2, with D hard to call. Between the trimmed V and J ends, which lost 0 bases and 4 bases, there was a span of 15 bases. The CDR3 sequence is 16 residues long. In germline, CDR1 is KGHSY, CDR2 FQNENV. This chain's CDR3 is CASSQSHRPWRYGYTF. The CDR3 region has the DNA TGTGCCAGCAGCCAATCTCACAGACCCTGGCGCTATGGCTACACCTTC.

In DNA form, the CDR3 reads TGTGCCAGTTTCGGGTCGTGGGTCACTGAAGCTTTCTTT. Translation gives CASFGSWVTEAFF. The gene calls are TRBV19 and TRBJ1-1; D unclear. Per germline, CDR1 LNHDA and CDR2 SQIVND (reference sequence). V gave up 8 bases and J gave up 4 bases, with 14 bases separating them. The CDR3 covers 13 residues.

V and J are TRBV3-1 (or the pseudogene TRBV3-2) and TRBJ2-7; the D is unclear. CDR1 and CDR2 from the germline V gene are LGHDT and YNNKEL (reference sequence). The CDR3 runs to 14 residues. V gave up 1 base and J gave up 4 bases, with 11 bases separating them. The CDR3 region has the DNA TGTGCCAGCAGCCAAGGGCAGAACCCTTACGAGCAGTACTTC. Its translation: CASSQGQNPYEQYF.

This chain uses TRBV4-2 with TRBJ2-1, with 12 bases fitting TRBD2. This CDR3 has 17 residues. Germline loops: CDR1 LGHNA, CDR2 YNFKEQ. J gave up 8 bases and V 0 bases, and 8 bases lay outside the gene matches. CDR3 amino acids: CASSQDLGSSGRDEQFF. The CDR3 DNA is TGTGCCAGCAGCCAAGATTTGGGTTCTAGCGGGAGGGATGAGCAGTTCTTC.

The chain is built from TRBV5-1 and TRBJ1-1; 9 positions agree with TRBD1. The CDR3 is 16 amino acids. Germline trimming cut 3 bases from V and 5 bases from J; bases unmatched to any gene: 11. The germline gives CDR1 SGHRS, CDR2 YFSETQ. Here the CDR3 reads CASSWGQGGMATEAFF. The CDR3, as DNA: TGCGCCAGCAGCTGGGGACAGGGAGGGATGGCGACTGAAGCTTTCTTT.

Only one count was recorded for this clone. The CDR3 protein is CASSLAGRGTEAFF. The CDR3 nucleotides are TGTGCCAGCAGTTTGGCGGGCCGGGGGACTGAAGCTTTCTTT. The rearrangement joins TRBV27 to TRBJ1-1, with D perhaps TRBD1 (5 bases). Trimming removed 3 bases from V and 5 bases from J, with 13 bases in between. The CDR3 runs 14 residues. CDR1 is MNHEY, CDR2 SMNVEV, per germline (reference sequence).

The chain recombines TRBV11-2 with TRBJ2-7; 9 positions agree with TRBD2. Germline values: CDR1 SGHAT, CDR2 FQNNGV. There are 14 residues in the CDR3. V shed 5 bases and J 2 bases; nucleotides not matched to a gene: 4. The CDR3 spells CASSVAGGPYEQYF. CDR3 bases: TGTGCCAGCAGCGTGGCGGGAGGGCCCTACGAGCAGTACTTC.

This chain links TRBV27 with TRBJ1-1, with 9 bases identical to TRBD1. The CDR3 runs 15 residues. Germline CDR1 reads MNHEY; CDR2 reads SMNVEV (reference sequence). With V trimmed by 6 bases and J by 3 bases, 8 bases remained unmatched. The CDR3 reads CASSDPRTGDTEAFF. CDR3 sequence (DNA): TGTGCCAGCAGCGATCCCCGGACAGGGGACACTGAAGCTTTCTTT.

The V call is TRBV11-2, the J call TRBJ1-5; D may be TRBD1 (5 bases). The CDR3 sequence is 13 residues long. Germline V gene data show CDR1 as SGHAT and CDR2 as FQNNGV. Trimming cost V 5 bases and J 5 bases, with 10 bases left between them. CDR3 DNA: TGTGCCAGCAGCCTGGACACTCATCAGCCCCAGCATTTT. It yields the protein CASSLDTHQPQHF.

CDR3 nucleotides: TGTGCCAGCAGTCCTACAGGGGGGACTGAGCAGTTCTTC. It specifies CASSPTGGTEQFF. This sequence joins TRBV12-3 or TRBV12-4 and TRBJ2-1; 8 bases line up with TRBD1. The length of the CDR3 is 13 residues. Trimming removed 5 bases from V and 9 bases from J; junction bases left unmatched: 6.

This clone appeared a single time. The chain has TRBV3-1 (or the pseudogene TRBV3-2) and TRBJ2-7; a weak D match, TRBD2 (5 bases). Trimming removed 4 bases at V and 7 bases at J, with 14 bases between. There are 13 residues in the CDR3. CDR1 and CDR2 from the germline V gene are LGHDT and YNNKEL (reference sequence). The CDR3 here is CASSRTDIREQYF. CDR3 DNA sequence: TGTGCCAGCAGCCGGACTGATATACGAGAGCAGTACTTC.

This chain connects TRBV11-2 to TRBJ2-7; TRBD1 matches 8 bases. The V gene's germline CDR1 is SGHAT and CDR2 FQNNGV. The CDR3 has 15 amino acids. The trim removed 4 bases at V and 2 bases at J, leaving 7 bases unmatched. This CDR3 is CASSSVRDRPYEQYF. The CDR3 nucleotides are TGTGCCAGCAGCTCGGTCCGGGACAGGCCCTACGAGCAGTACTTC.

The gene calls are TRBV19 and TRBJ1-1; TRBD1 agrees at 10 bases. Germline V CDR1 and CDR2: LNHDA, SQIVND (reference sequence). After removal of 5 bases from V and 7 bases from J, the junction contained 16 bases not matched to a gene. The CDR3 runs to 17 residues. The CDR3: CASSRSLAGTGVYEAFF. The CDR3 coding sequence is TGTGCCAGTAGTCGTTCGTTGGCCGGGACAGGGGTATATGAAGCTTTCTTT. Supplemented by reference TRBV19 and TRBJ1-1, the full variable domain reads DGGITQSPKYLFRKEGQNVTLSCEQNLNHDAMYWYRQDPGQGLRLIYYSQIVNDFQKGDIAEGYSVSREKKESFPLTVTSAQKNPTAFYLCASSRSLAGTGVYEAFFGQGTRLTVV.

The rearrangement joins TRBV5-1 to TRBJ2-1, with D perhaps matching TRBD1 (6 bases). Trimming took 0 bases from V and 7 from J, leaving 8 bases between them. Per the germline V gene, CDR1 is SGHRS and CDR2 is YFSETQ. There are 13 residues in the CDR3. The CDR3 here is CASSLVGANEQFF. The DNA of the CDR3 is TGCGCCAGCAGCTTGGTGGGGGCGAATGAGCAGTTCTTC.

This clone has just one count. The rearrangement uses TRBV19 and TRBJ2-7; 9 bases line up with TRBD2. J was trimmed by 3 bases and V by 6 bases; bases with no gene match: 12. The germline gives CDR1 LNHDA, CDR2 SQIVND (reference sequence). This CDR3 is 16 amino acids long. CDR3 sequence reads: CASSRDGFSGSYEQYF. CDR3 DNA: TGTGCCAGTAGCAGGGACGGCTTTAGCGGGAGCTACGAGCAGTACTTC.

The chain recombines TRBV4-3 with TRBJ2-1; no clear D. The V and J ends lost 0 bases and 6 bases respectively, with 9 bases between them. This CDR3 is 14 amino acids long. The germline CDR1 and CDR2 sequences are LGHNA and YSLEER. The CDR3 is CASSQDLEINEQFF. The CDR3, as DNA: TGCGCCAGCAGCCAAGATCTGGAGATCAATGAGCAGTTCTTC.

The genes are TRBV6-5 and TRBJ1-2, with no clear D. The germline gives CDR1 MNHEY, CDR2 SVGAGI. Between the trimmed V and J ends, which lost 6 bases and 8 bases, there was a span of 22 bases. This CDR3 is 15 amino acids long. CDR3 bases: TGTGCCAGCAGCACCGTTGGCCAGGTCGCTGCCGGCTACACCTTC. Encoded protein: CASSTVGQVAAGYTF.

The chain has TRBV19 and TRBJ2-1; 10 bases are a match to TRBD2. Germline-derived CDR1 and CDR2 are LNHDA and SQIVND (reference sequence). This CDR3 has 15 amino acids. Germline trimming cut 9 bases from V and 8 bases from J; bases unmatched to any gene: 13. DNA for the CDR3: TGTGCCAGCTCACCGTTTAGCGGGAGGAGGGATGAGCAGTTCTTC. This sequence encodes CASSPFSGRRDEQFF.

V usage is TRBV7-9 and J usage is TRBJ1-2; 7 positions match TRBD1. This CDR3 region has 19 residues. Trimming removed 4 bases from V and 0 bases from J; junction bases left unmatched: 17. CDR1 is SEHNR and CDR2 is FQNEAQ in the germline V gene (reference sequence). The CDR3 sequence is CASSSGRIRDSLANYGYTF. CDR3 in DNA: TGTGCCAGCAGCTCGGGCCGAATACGGGACAGCCTAGCTAACTATGGCTACACCTTC.

V is TRBV12-3 or TRBV12-4 and J is TRBJ2-7; TRBD1 is a possible D gene (6 bases). Trimming removed 7 bases from V and 4 bases from J, with 14 bases in between. The CDR3 covers 13 residues. The CDR3 region has the DNA TGTGCCAGCACCGCCGACAGGTCTTACGAGCAGTACTTC. Translating it yields CASTADRSYEQYF.

This clone showed up just once. The chain recombines TRBV5-1 with TRBJ1-1; the D is unclear. V was cut by 0 bases and J by 5 bases, with 14 bases left in between. The germline V gene encodes CDR1 SGHRS and CDR2 YFSETQ. CDR3 size: 15 residues. CDR3 residues: CASSLEVGESTEAFF. DNA of the CDR3: TGCGCCAGCAGCTTGGAAGTCGGGGAATCGACTGAAGCTTTCTTT.

The chain combines TRBV6-2 or TRBV6-3 with TRBJ2-3; perhaps TRBD2 as D (6 bases). This CDR3 is built from 16 residues. CDR1 is MNHEY and CDR2 is SVGEGT in the germline V gene. V was cut by 6 bases and J by 0 bases, with 16 bases left in between. As DNA, the CDR3 is TGTGCCAGCAGCAGACGACTAGATCTTAGCACAGATACGCAGTATTTT. It translates to CASSRRLDLSTDTQYF.

The chain has TRBV5-1 and TRBJ2-1; 10 bases match TRBD2. This CDR3 region has 15 residues. Germline lookup yields CDR1 SGHRS and CDR2 YFSETQ. Trimming removed 4 bases from V and 3 bases from J; junction bases left unmatched: 4. The CDR3 region has the DNA TGCGCCAGCAGCCAAGGACTAGCGGTCTACAATGAGCAGTTCTTC. It codes for CASSQGLAVYNEQFF.